This TCR beta chain derives from a study of neoadjuvant nivolumab and ipilimumab in lung cancer. At the level of the study: Nivolumab 3 mg/kg was given days 1, 15 and 29, plus ipilimumab 1 mg/kg day 1 in combination. General study results and limits: Resected-tumor TCR richness correlated positively with pretherapy blood richness.

Turning to this clone: The antigen remains undetermined.

This CDR3 region has 14 residues. Per germline, CDR1 SGHTA and CDR2 FQGTGA. Trimming left V 3 bases short and J 5 bases short, with 13 bases between. TCRdb's copy holds only in-frame clones and misses some; the assay was immunoSEQ multiplex PCR. The sample has 25,000 to 30,000 clones; nearly 85% are singletons. This sequence was found in an adult with non-small cell lung cancer. Sequences were derived from tumor tissue, sampled after neoadjuvant nivolumab, alone or with ipilimumab, at or shortly before surgery. This chain joins TRBV7-3 and TRBJ1-2, with a possible D match to TRBD1 (5 bases). In DNA, the CDR3 is TGTGCCAGCAGCTTCGTCGGGACGGCTTATGGCTACACCTTC. Protein product: CASSFVGTAYGYTF. Full variable domain (remainder filled in from reference TRBV7-3 and TRBJ1-2): GAGVSQTPSNKVTEKGKYVELRCDPISGHTALYWYRQSLGQGPEFLIYFQGTGAADDSGLPNDRFFAVRPEGSVSTLKIQRTERGDSAVYLCASSFVGTAYGYTFGSGTRLTVV.